This T cell receptor beta chain is from a study of shared clonotypes between healthy human individuals. This CDR3 is built from 14 residues. Germline CDR1 reads GTSNPN; CDR2 reads SVGIG (reference sequence). V lost 3 bases and J lost 3, with 13 bases in between. Once extracted for a subset, genomic DNA was divided evenly among several immunoSEQ plates. Generated by immunoSEQ multiplex PCR, the TCRdb table keeps only in-frame clones and is missing some. The data hold some 2,400,000 clones, with around 95% observed a single time. J is TRBJ2-3 and V is TRBV30, with unresolved D. What was sequenced was naive CD4+ T cells sorted from blood. Subset here: CD45RA+ positively selected. The TCR was taken from a man between 18 and 29 years old in good health. CDR3 protein: CAWRAGFLTDTQYF. Written as DNA, the CDR3 is TGTGCCTGGAGGGCAGGTTTTTTGACAGATACGCAGTATTTT.